These 6 T cell receptor beta chains share one sample of origin, sequenced in a study of CD8 T cells in ankylosing spondylitis. Findings and caveats of the study: Characteristic of ankylosing spondylitis blood, it appeared, was a TCR beta motif comprising about eight highly homologous variants.

Which antigens these TCRs recognize remains unknown. One entry per CDR3 protein results from TCRdb running MiXCR on the 5' RACE reads. The sample holds hundreds of thousands of distinct CDR3 sequences; approximately 12% are singletons and the top ten take less than 0.65%. What was sequenced was blood, either unsorted or a sorted T cell fraction (not recorded which). The receptors derive from a male donor with ankylosing spondylitis.

This clonotype was recorded a few times. The J gene is TRBJ2-2, the V gene TRBV4-3; D possibly matches TRBD1 or TRBD2 (5 bases each). Per germline, CDR1 LGHNA and CDR2 YSLEER. CDR3 length: 14 residues. V lost 6 bases to trimming and J lost 6 bases, with 14 bases between them. This chain's CDR3 is CASSPLRGAGELFF. CDR3 coding DNA: TGCGCCAGCAGTCCCCTTCGAGGGGCCGGGGAGCTGTTTTTT.

This sequence joins TRBV6-1 and TRBJ1-1; D gene unclear. Per the germline V gene, CDR1 is MNHNS and CDR2 is SASEGT. V lost 6 bases and J lost 2, with 10 bases in between. The CDR3 runs to 13 residues. In DNA form, the CDR3 reads TGTGCCAGCAGGAGGGCCCGAAACACTGAAGCTTTCTTT. This gives the protein CASRRARNTEAFF.

Points on this clonotype: A much bigger clone sits one base away, suggesting this may be a read error. V gene TRBV20-1 combines with J gene TRBJ2-1; TRBD2 matches at 9 bases. This CDR3 region has 15 residues. Looked up from germline, CDR1 is DFQATT and CDR2 is SNEGSKA (reference sequence). The CDR3 sequence: CCARDPLAGRNEQFF. The CDR3 nucleotides are TGCTGTGCTAGAGATCCACTAGCGGGTAGGAATGAGCAGTTCTTC.

This clonotype was counted at least ten times. The rearrangement joins TRBV9 to TRBJ2-1; D is perhaps TRBD2 (5 bases). Trimming took off 1 base at V and 2 bases at J, with 10 bases between the two ends. The CDR3 is 15 residues long. CDR1 and CDR2 from the germline V gene are SGDLS and YYNGEE. CDR3 region: CASSVRLAPYNEQFF. Here the CDR3 DNA reads TGTGCCAGCAGCGTACGGCTAGCCCCCTACAATGAGCAGTTCTTC. The full variable domain, with the rest looked up from reference TRBV9 and TRBJ2-1, is DSGVTQTPKHLITATGQRVTLRCSPRSGDLSVYWYQQSLDQGLQFLIQYYNGEERAKGNILERFSAQQFPDLHSELNLSSLELGDSALYFCASSVRLAPYNEQFFGPGTRLTVL.

V usage is TRBV11-2 and J usage is TRBJ2-7; TRBD1 might be the D (6 bases). The CDR3 has 15 amino acids. Germline V gene data show CDR1 as SGHAT and CDR2 as FQNNGV. V shed 6 bases and J shed 5 bases, with 20 bases lying between them. The chain's CDR3 is CASRPTGSVFHEQYF. CDR3 nucleotides: TGTGCCAGCAGACCAACAGGGTCGGTATTCCACGAGCAGTACTTC.

This clonotype has only a few counts. This chain links TRBV4-3 with TRBJ2-1; possibly TRBD2 for D (6 bases). V lost 2 bases to trimming and J lost 11 bases, with 13 bases between them. The CDR3 sequence is 13 residues long. Germline-derived CDR1 and CDR2 are LGHNA and YSLEER. The CDR3 DNA sequence: TGCGCCAGCAGCCAACTCGACCGGGGGAAGCAGTTCTTC. Translating gives CASSQLDRGKQFF.